The source of this T cell receptor (beta chain) is a study of beta chain features in type 1 diabetes. Study-level findings and limits: For cells with high TCR expression, cDNA sequencing could yield over-representation. VDJ junctions sequenced from type 1 diabetes patients showed fewer insertions and more deletions. Whether HLA type affects TCRB rearrangement stayed undetermined in the present work.

In its sample, this clone was seen a few times. Its antigen remains unidentified. V was clipped by 1 base and J by 2 bases, with 10 bases between them. The CDR3 covers 14 residues. In germline, CDR1 is SGHRS, CDR2 YFSETQ. All of the isolated RNA was reverse transcribed, so expressed TCRB transcripts were sequenced. TCRdb's copy holds only in-frame clones and misses some; the assay was immunoSEQ multiplex PCR. The sample has about 410,000 clones, more than 11% seen once. The sequencing input was naive CD4+ T cells from blood. The chain joins TRBV5-1 to TRBJ2-7, with D perhaps matching TRBD2 (5 bases). This TCR came from a man in his thirties or forties in good health. This CDR3 reads CASSLNSEPYEQYF. In DNA form, the CDR3 reads TGCGCCAGCAGCTTGAATAGCGAGCCCTACGAGCAGTACTTC.